This entry features one T cell receptor beta chain sequence. CDR3 length: 16 amino acids. Germline CDR1 is MNHNS and CDR2 is SASEGT. Trimming pared 0 bases from V and 2 bases from J, leaving 11 bases between. The data derive from a study of control samples from healthy donors and cancer patients. TCRdb keeps only in-frame clones here, not all; method: immunoSEQ multiplex PCR. The sample lists approximately 150,000 clones, roughly 88% seen once, with over 1.5% in the top ten. The chain is built from TRBV6-1 and TRBJ1-5; D unresolved. The sample taken for sequencing was blood. The clonotype comes from a man aged 18-30 years in good health. CDR3 sequence (DNA): TGTGCCAGCAGTGAAGCCCGACGAACTGGCAATCAGCCCCAGCATTTT. Its translation: CASSEARRTGNQPQHF.